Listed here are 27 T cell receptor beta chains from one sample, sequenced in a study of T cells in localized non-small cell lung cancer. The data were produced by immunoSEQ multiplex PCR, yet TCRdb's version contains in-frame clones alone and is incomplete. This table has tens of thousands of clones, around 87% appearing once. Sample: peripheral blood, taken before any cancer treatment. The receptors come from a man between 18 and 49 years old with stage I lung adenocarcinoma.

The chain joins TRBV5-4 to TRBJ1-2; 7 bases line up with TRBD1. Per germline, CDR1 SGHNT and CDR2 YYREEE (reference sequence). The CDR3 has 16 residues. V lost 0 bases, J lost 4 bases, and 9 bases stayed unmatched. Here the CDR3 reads CASSLAGEGGIYGYTF. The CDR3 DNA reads TGTGCCAGCAGCTTGGCCGGGGAAGGGGGCATCTATGGCTACACCTTC.

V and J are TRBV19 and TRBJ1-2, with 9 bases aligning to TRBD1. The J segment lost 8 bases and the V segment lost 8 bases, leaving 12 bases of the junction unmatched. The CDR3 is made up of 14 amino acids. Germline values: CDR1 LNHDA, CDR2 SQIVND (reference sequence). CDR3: CASDPYGTGKGYTF. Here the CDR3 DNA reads TGTGCCAGTGACCCCTACGGGACAGGGAAAGGCTACACCTTC.

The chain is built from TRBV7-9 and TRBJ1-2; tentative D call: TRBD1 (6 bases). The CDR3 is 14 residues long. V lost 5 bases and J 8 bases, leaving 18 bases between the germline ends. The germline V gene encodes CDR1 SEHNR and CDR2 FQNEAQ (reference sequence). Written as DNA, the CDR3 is TGTGCCAGCAGCGGCGGAGGGGGTGTTCGGGGCTACACCTTC. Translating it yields CASSGGGGVRGYTF.

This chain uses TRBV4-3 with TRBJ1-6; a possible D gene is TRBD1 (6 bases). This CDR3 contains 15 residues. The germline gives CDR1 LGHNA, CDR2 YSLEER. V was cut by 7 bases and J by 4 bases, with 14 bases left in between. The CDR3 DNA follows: TGCGCCAGCACCTCTGGACAGCCTTATAATTCACCCCTCCACTTT. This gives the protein CASTSGQPYNSPLHF.

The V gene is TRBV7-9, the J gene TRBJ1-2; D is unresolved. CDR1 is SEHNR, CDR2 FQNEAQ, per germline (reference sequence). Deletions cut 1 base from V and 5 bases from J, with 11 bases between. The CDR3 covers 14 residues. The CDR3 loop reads CASSLGVQEYGYTF. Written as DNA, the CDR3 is TGTGCCAGCAGCTTAGGGGTGCAAGAGTATGGCTACACCTTC.

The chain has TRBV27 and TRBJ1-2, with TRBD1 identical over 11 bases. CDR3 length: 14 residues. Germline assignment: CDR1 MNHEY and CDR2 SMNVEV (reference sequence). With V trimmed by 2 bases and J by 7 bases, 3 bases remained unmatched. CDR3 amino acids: CASSLRTGGVGYTF. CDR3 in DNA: TGTGCCAGCAGTTTACGGACAGGGGGCGTTGGCTACACCTTC.

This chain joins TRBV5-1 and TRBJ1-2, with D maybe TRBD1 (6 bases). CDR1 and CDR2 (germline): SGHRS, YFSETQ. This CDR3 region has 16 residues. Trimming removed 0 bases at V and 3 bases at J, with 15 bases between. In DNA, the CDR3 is TGCGCCAGCAGCTTGGACAGGGTAAATCGGGACTATGGCTACACCTTC. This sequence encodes CASSLDRVNRDYGYTF.

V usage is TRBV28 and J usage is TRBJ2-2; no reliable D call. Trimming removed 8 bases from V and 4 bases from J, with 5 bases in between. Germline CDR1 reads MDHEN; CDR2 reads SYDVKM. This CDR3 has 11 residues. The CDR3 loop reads CASHFTGELFF. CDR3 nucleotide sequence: TGTGCCAGCCACTTCACCGGGGAGCTGTTTTTT. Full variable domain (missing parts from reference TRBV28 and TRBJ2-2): DVKVTQSSRYLVKRTGEKVFLECVQDMDHENMFWYRQDPGLGLRLIYFSYDVKMKEKGDIPEGYSVSREKKERFSLILESASTNQTSMYLCASHFTGELFFGEGSRLTVL.

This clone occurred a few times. The CDR3 DNA is TGTGCCAGTAGTCGTAGGACAGGGGGCCATAATTCACCCCTCCACTTT. Its translation is CASSRRTGGHNSPLHF. The chain uses TRBV19 and TRBJ1-6; 11 nucleotides match TRBD1. The length of the CDR3 is 16 residues. Germline CDR1 and CDR2: LNHDA and SQIVND (reference sequence). V shed 5 bases, J shed 5 bases, and the junction held 5 bases outside the gene matches.

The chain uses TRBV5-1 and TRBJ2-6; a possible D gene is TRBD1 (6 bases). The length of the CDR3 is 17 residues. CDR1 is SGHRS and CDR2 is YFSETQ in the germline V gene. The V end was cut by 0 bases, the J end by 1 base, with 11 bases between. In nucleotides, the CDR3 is TGCGCCAGCAGCTTGGACGTGGGGGCGTCTGGGGCCAACGTCCTGACTTTC. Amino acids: CASSLDVGASGANVLTF.

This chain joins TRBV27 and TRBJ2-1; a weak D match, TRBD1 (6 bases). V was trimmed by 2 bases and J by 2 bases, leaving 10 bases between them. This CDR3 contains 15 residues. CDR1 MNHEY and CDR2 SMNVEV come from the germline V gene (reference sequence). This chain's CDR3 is CASSLNRAAYNEQFF. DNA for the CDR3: TGTGCCAGCAGTTTAAACAGGGCAGCCTACAATGAGCAGTTCTTC.

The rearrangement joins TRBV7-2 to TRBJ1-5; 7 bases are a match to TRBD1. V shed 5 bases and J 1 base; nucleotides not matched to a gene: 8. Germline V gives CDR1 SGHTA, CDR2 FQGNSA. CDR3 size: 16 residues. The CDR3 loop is CASSPPGQRSNQPQHF. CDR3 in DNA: TGTGCCAGCAGCCCCCCGGGACAGAGGAGCAATCAGCCCCAGCATTTT.

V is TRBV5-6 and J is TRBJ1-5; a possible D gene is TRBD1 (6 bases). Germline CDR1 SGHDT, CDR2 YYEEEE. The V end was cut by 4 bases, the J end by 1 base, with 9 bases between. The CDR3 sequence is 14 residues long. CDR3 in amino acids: CASSNGQSNQPQHF. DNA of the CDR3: TGTGCCAGCAGCAACGGACAGAGCAATCAGCCCCAGCATTTT.

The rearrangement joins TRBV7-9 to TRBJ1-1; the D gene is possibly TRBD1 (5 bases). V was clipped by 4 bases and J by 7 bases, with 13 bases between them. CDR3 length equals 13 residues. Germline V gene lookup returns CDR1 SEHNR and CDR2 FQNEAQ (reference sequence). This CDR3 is CASSSGTQNEAFF. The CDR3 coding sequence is TGTGCCAGCAGCTCAGGGACCCAGAATGAAGCTTTCTTT.

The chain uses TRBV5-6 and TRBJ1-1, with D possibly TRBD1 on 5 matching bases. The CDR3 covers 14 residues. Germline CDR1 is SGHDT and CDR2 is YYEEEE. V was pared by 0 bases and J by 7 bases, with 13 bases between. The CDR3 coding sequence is TGTGCCAGCAGCTTGGTAAGCAGGGAGGTTGAAGCTTTCTTT. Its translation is CASSLVSREVEAFF.

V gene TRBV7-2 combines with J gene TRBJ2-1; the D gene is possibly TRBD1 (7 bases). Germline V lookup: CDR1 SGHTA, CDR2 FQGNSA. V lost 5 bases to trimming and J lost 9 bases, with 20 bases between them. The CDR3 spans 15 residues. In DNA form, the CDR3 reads TGTGCCAGCAGCACATCAGGGGGGCGAGGGATTGAGCAGTTCTTC. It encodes CASSTSGGRGIEQFF.

Here the CDR3 reads CASSPNQNLGQGEQYF. The CDR3, as DNA: TGTGCCAGCTCACCAAACCAAAATCTAGGACAGGGAGAGCAGTACTTC. The V gene is TRBV18, the J gene TRBJ2-7, with TRBD1 identical over 8 bases. This CDR3 is built from 16 residues. J lost 7 bases, V lost 2 bases, and 13 bases had no gene match. Germline V gene sequence: CDR1 KGHSH, CDR2 LQKENI.

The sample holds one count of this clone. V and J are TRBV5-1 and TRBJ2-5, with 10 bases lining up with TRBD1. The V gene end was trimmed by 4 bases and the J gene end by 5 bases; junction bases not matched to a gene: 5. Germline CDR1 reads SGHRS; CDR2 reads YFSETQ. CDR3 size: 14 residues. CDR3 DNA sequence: TGCGCCAGCAGCCGACAGGGGGCCCGGGAGACCCAGTACTTC. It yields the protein CASSRQGARETQYF. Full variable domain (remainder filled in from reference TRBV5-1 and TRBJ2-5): KAGVTQTPRYLIKTRGQQVTLSCSPISGHRSVSWYQQTPGQGLQFLFEYFSETQRNKGNFPGRFSGRQFSNSRSEMNVSTLELGDSALYLCASSRQGARETQYFGPGTRLLVL.

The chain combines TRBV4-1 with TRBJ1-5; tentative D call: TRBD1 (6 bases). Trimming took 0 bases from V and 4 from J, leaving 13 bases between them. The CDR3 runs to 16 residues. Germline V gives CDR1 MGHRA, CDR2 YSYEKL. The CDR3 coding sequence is TGCGCCAGCAGCCAAGATCCCGGGACACCTAATCAGCCCCAGCATTTT. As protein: CASSQDPGTPNQPQHF.

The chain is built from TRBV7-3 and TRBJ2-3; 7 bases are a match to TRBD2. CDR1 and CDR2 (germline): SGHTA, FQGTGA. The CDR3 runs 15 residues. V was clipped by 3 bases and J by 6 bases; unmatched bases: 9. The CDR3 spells CASSLRGSAGDTQYF. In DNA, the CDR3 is TGTGCCAGCAGCTTGCGGGGGAGCGCCGGGGATACGCAGTATTTT.

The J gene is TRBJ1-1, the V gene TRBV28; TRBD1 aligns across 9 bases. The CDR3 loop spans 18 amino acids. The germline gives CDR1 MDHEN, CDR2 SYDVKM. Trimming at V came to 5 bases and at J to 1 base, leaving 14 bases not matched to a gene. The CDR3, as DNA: TGTGCCAGCAGTCCGATACATGGGACAGGGACAGGGAACACTGAAGCTTTCTTT. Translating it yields CASSPIHGTGTGNTEAFF.

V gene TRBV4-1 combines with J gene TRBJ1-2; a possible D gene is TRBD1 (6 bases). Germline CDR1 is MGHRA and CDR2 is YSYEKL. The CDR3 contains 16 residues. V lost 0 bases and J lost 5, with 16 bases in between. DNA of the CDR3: TGCGCCAGCAGCCAAGATCAAACAGGGTTGGGGTATGGCTACACCTTC. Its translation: CASSQDQTGLGYGYTF.

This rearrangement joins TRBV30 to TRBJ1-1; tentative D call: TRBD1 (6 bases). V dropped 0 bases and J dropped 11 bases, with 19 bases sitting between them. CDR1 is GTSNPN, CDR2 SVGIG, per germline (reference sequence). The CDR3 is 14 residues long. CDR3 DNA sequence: TGTGCCTGGAGTGTAAGGGCCGCAGGGGCTCGGGCTTTCTTT. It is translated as CAWSVRAAGARAFF.

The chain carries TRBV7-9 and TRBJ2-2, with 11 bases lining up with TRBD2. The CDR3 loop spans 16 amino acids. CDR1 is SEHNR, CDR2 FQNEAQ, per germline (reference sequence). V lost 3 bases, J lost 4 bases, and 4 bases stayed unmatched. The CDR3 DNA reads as TGTGCCAGCAGCTTTAGCGGGGGGGCCCGCACCGGGGAGCTGTTTTTT. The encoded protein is CASSFSGGARTGELFF.

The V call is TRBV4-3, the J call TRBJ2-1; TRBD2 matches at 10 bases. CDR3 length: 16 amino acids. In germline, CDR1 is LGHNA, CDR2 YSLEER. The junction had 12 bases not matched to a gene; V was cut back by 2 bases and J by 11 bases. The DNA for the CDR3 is TGCGCCAGCAGCCAATCCGGACTAGCGGATTATTCTAAGCAGTTCTTC. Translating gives CASSQSGLADYSKQFF.

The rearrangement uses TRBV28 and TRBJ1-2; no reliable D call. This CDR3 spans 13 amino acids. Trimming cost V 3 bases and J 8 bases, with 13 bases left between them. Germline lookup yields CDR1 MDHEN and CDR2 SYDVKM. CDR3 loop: CASSFPAGNGYTF. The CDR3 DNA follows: TGTGCCAGCAGTTTCCCCGCGGGGAACGGCTACACCTTC.

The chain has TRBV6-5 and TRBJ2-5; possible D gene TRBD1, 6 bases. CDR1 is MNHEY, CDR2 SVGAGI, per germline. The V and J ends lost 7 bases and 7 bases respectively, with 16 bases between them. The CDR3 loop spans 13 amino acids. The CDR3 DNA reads TGTGCCAGCATGGAAACAGGGATGGGGACCCAGTACTTC. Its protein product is CASMETGMGTQYF.